This T cell receptor beta chain was identified in a study of cytotoxic CD8 clonotypes in ibrutinib-treated CLL. Across the study: IGHV unmutated 17; relapsed/refractory 11 to 12; treatment-naive about 14. Study-wide findings and caveats: Clonality (at baseline) was higher than in age-matched healthy donors and tracked circulating CD8+ T-cell counts.

Method: immunoSEQ multiplex PCR; TCRdb's copy keeps in-frame clones and lacks some. The sample shows about 80,000 clones, 75% to 85% of them seen only once. Extraction of around 1.9 micrograms of genomic DNA from cryopreserved PBMCs supplied material for TCR beta libraries. Turning to this clone: Its target is unknown.

Germline V CDR1 and CDR2: KGHSH, LQKENI. V lost 6 bases, J lost 1 base, and 12 bases lay in between. The CDR3 runs 14 residues. The sample consisted of PBMCs, taken after 12 months of ibrutinib treatment. This TCR was recovered from a human donor with chronic lymphocytic leukemia. This sequence joins TRBV18 and TRBJ1-2, with D possibly being TRBD1 (5 bases). The CDR3 sequence: CASSRGTDNYGYTF. As DNA, the CDR3 is TGTGCCAGCTCTCGGGGGACGGATAACTATGGCTACACCTTC. Based on the CDR3 plus reference TRBV18 and TRBJ1-2, the full variable domain is NAGVMQNPRHLVRRRGQEARLRCSPMKGHSHVYWYRQLPEEGLKFMVYLQKENIIDESGMPKERFSAEFPKEGPSILRIQQVVRGDSAAYFCASSRGTDNYGYTFGSGTRLTVV.